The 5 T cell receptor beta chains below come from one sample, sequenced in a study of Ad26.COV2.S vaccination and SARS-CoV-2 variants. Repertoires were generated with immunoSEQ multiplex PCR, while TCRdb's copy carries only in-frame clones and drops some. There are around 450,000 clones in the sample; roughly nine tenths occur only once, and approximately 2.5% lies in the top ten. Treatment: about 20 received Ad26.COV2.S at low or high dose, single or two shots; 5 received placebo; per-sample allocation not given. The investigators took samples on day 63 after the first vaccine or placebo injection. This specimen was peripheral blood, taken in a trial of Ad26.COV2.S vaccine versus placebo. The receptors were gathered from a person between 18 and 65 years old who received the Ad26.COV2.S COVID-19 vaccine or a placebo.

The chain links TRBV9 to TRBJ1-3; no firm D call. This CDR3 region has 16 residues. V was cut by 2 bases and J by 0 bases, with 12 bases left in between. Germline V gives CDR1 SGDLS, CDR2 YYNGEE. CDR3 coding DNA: TGTGCCAGCAGCGTGTCCGTTGGGAACTCTGGAAACACCATATATTTT. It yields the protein CASSVSVGNSGNTIYF.

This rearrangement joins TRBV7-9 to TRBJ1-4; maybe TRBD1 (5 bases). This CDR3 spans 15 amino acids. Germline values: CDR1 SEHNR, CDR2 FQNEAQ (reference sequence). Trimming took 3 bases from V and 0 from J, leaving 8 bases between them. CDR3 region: CASSLGPPTNEKLFF. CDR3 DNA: TGTGCCAGCAGCTTGGGGCCCCCAACTAATGAAAAACTGTTTTTT.

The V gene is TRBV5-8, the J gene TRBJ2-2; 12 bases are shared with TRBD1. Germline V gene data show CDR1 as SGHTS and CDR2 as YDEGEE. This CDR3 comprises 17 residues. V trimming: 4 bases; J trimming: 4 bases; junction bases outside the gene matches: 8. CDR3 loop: CASSQPGQGAITGELFF. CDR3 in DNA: TGTGCCAGCAGCCAACCGGGACAGGGGGCAATCACCGGGGAGCTGTTTTTT.

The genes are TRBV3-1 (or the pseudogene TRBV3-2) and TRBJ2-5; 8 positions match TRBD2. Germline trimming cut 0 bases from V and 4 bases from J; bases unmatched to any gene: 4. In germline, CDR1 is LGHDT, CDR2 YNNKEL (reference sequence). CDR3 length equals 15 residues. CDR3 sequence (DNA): TGTGCCAGCAGCCAAGATCGGCTAGCGGGAGAGACCCAGTACTTC. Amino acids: CASSQDRLAGETQYF.

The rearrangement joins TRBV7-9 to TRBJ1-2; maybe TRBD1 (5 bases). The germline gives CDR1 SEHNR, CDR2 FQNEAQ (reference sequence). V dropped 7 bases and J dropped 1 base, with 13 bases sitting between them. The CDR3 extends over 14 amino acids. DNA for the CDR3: TGTGCCAGCATCGGAGCTGGGGGTAACTATGGCTACACCTTC. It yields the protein CASIGAGGNYGYTF.